These T cell receptor beta chains were read from a single sample in a study of T cell repertoires in cytomegalovirus infection. Via MiXCR, TCRdb re-called the reads, giving one row per CDR3 protein. The data hold more than 200,000 distinct CDR3 sequences, with approximately 9.2% observed a single time. The sequencing sample was made of PBMCs. The receptor source for this set is a human donor in good health (CMV status not recorded). Some clones in this sample may be carry-over from other donors' samples. Both conserved end residues are trimmed from each CDR3. Clone size is given for some rows only: seen once, a few or many times, or a class if the clone is expanded.

CDR3aa	abundance	len	v_gene	j_gene
ASSYGTGRYEQY	many	12	TRBV6-2/TRBV6-3	TRBJ2-7
ASSSQGAGYEQY	few	12	TRBV12-3/TRBV12-4	TRBJ2-7
SAGGTTNYGYT	.	11	TRBV20-1	TRBJ1-2
ASSPTGVANYGYT	many	13	TRBV7-2	TRBJ1-2
ATSRGGGFYGYT	few	12	TRBV15	TRBJ1-2
ATKGTGGYEQY	few	11	TRBV27	TRBJ2-7
ASSLGQGAQMYGYT	.	14	TRBV7-2	TRBJ1-2
ASSHPTGSQNTGELF	.	15	TRBV14	TRBJ2-2
ASSLGGAGVGKNIQY	.	15	TRBV7-9	TRBJ2-4
ASSVRGGRGRETQY	many	14	TRBV7-8	TRBJ2-5
ASSYYPGGAGGTQY	.	14	TRBV6-2/TRBV6-3	TRBJ2-5
ASSERLGGETEAF	few	13	TRBV2	TRBJ1-1
ASSSRPGYRLY	.	11	TRBV5-6	TRBJ2-7
SVQQGPNTEAF	many	11	TRBV29-1	TRBJ1-1
ASSVDGGSSGYT	few	12	TRBV9	TRBJ1-2
ASSPLPGQGSYGYT	medium-sized	14	TRBV7-2	TRBJ1-2
AGVIAGGSDTQY	.	12	TRBV2	TRBJ2-3
ASSLQRATEAF	many	11	TRBV11-2	TRBJ1-1
SALRTGISGNTIY	few	13	TRBV20-1	TRBJ1-3
ASSLGQGTSTDTQY	many	14	TRBV28	TRBJ2-3
ASSFRGQGALAF	many	12	TRBV7-2	TRBJ1-1
ASSQEATTNTGELF	many	14	TRBV4-1	TRBJ2-2
ASSIGGAYEQY	many	11	TRBV7-2	TRBJ2-7
ASRRPGTYGNTIY	many	13	TRBV12-3/TRBV12-4	TRBJ1-3
ASSQGSAYGYT	many	11	TRBV7-2	TRBJ1-2
ASSLGRRRGSYEQY	many	14	TRBV12-3/TRBV12-4	TRBJ2-7